The 18 T cell receptor beta chains listed next were all sequenced from one sample in a study of T cell changes during pregnancy in multiple sclerosis. Clones were sequenced by immunoSEQ multiplex PCR, and TCRdb holds only the in-frame ones, with some missing. Among approximately 88,000 clones listed, 94% were seen once. Source: peripheral blood, taken in the third trimester of pregnancy. The receptor source for this set is a female donor with multiple sclerosis, enrolled in a pregnancy study.

This clone was seen once. This rearrangement joins TRBV7-8 to TRBJ2-7; TRBD2 agrees at 7 bases. The CDR3 is made up of 15 amino acids. Trimming cost V 3 bases and J 0 bases; bases outside gene matches: 5. CDR1 and CDR2 (germline): SGHVS, FQNEAQ. CDR3 sequence reads: CASSFRGGSSYEQYF. In DNA form, the CDR3 reads TGTGCCAGCAGCTTTCGCGGGGGAAGCTCCTACGAGCAGTACTTC.

CDR3 protein: CASSPSPQGQETQYF. The CDR3 DNA reads as TGTGCCAGCAGCCCCTCCCCGCAGGGGCAAGAGACCCAGTACTTC. V and J are TRBV7-9 and TRBJ2-5, with D tentatively TRBD1 (6 bases). The germline V gene has CDR1 SEHNR and CDR2 FQNEAQ (reference sequence). CDR3 length equals 15 residues. The V end was cut by 5 bases, the J end by 2 bases, with 15 bases between.

The chain employs TRBV18 and TRBJ1-4; 9 bases fit TRBD1. CDR3 length: 18 residues. The germline V gene has CDR1 KGHSH and CDR2 LQKENI. V shed 1 base, J shed 2 bases, and the junction held 8 bases outside the gene matches. CDR3: CASSPQTGGASTNEKLFF. CDR3 bases: TGTGCCAGCTCACCACAAACAGGGGGCGCATCTACTAATGAAAAACTGTTTTTT. The whole variable domain, remainder taken from reference TRBV18 and TRBJ1-4, is NAGVMQNPRHLVRRRGQEARLRCSPMKGHSHVYWYRQLPEEGLKFMVYLQKENIIDESGMPKERFSAEFPKEGPSILRIQQVVRGDSAAYFCASSPQTGGASTNEKLFFGSGTQLSVL.

CDR3 sequence reads: CASSFTSLPDTQYF. CDR3 DNA sequence: TGTGCCAGCAGCTTTACTAGTTTACCAGATACGCAGTATTTT. The chain combines TRBV7-9 with TRBJ2-3; D possibly corresponds to TRBD2 (5 bases). CDR1 is SEHNR, CDR2 FQNEAQ, per germline (reference sequence). V was cut by 3 bases and J by 4 bases, with 11 bases left in between. The CDR3 is 14 amino acids.

The gene calls are TRBV7-9 and TRBJ2-5; 9 nucleotides agree with TRBD1. The J segment lost 7 bases and the V segment lost 5 bases, leaving 5 bases of the junction unmatched. Germline values: CDR1 SEHNR, CDR2 FQNEAQ (reference sequence). The CDR3 length is 13 residues. The CDR3 here is CASSTGQGGTQYF. In DNA, the CDR3 is TGTGCCAGCAGCACGGGACAGGGAGGGACCCAGTACTTC. Together with reference TRBV7-9 and TRBJ2-5, the CDR3 gives the full variable domain: DTGVSQNPRHKITKRGQNVTFRCDPISEHNRLYWYRQTLGQGPEFLTYFQNEAQLEKSRLLSDRFSAERPKGSFSTLEIQRTEQGDSAMYLCASSTGQGGTQYFGPGTRLLVL.

The rearrangement joins TRBV25-1 to TRBJ2-1; TRBD2 aligns across 9 bases. The J segment lost 3 bases and the V segment lost 4 bases, leaving 4 bases of the junction unmatched. This CDR3 contains 15 residues. The germline CDR1 and CDR2 sequences are MGHDK and SYGVNS. The CDR3: CASSVGSGSYNEQFF. For the CDR3, the DNA is TGTGCCAGCAGTGTTGGTAGCGGGAGCTACAATGAGCAGTTCTTC.

The V gene is TRBV5-4, the J gene TRBJ2-1, with a tentative D call TRBD2 (7 bases). The CDR3 consists of 15 residues. The germline V gene encodes CDR1 SGHNT and CDR2 YYREEE (reference sequence). The V and J ends lost 4 bases and 2 bases respectively, with 13 bases between them. The CDR3, as DNA: TGTGCCAGCAGCCGGGGAGGGGGTCCCTACAATGAGCAGTTCTTC. The encoded protein is CASSRGGGPYNEQFF.

This clone was detected only a few times. The chain combines TRBV10-3 with TRBJ1-1; TRBD1 matches 8 bases. The length of the CDR3 is 18 residues. The germline V gene encodes CDR1 ENHRY and CDR2 SYGVKD. Trimming at V came to 6 bases and at J to 1 base, leaving 16 bases not matched to a gene. CDR3 nucleotide sequence: TGTGCCATCAGCGGGAACGGGGGGAAACAGGGGGGGAACACTGAAGCTTTCTTT. It yields the protein CAISGNGGKQGGNTEAFF.

The chain joins TRBV18 to TRBJ2-5, with TRBD1 matching over 7 bases. The CDR3 consists of 14 residues. V lost 5 bases, J lost 2 bases, and 5 bases stayed unmatched. The V gene's germline CDR1 is KGHSH and CDR2 LQKENI. Here the CDR3 DNA reads TGTGCCAGCTCAGTGGGGACAGCGCAAGAGACCCAGTACTTC. Translated: CASSVGTAQETQYF. Full variable domain (remainder filled in from reference TRBV18 and TRBJ2-5): NAGVMQNPRHLVRRRGQEARLRCSPMKGHSHVYWYRQLPEEGLKFMVYLQKENIIDESGMPKERFSAEFPKEGPSILRIQQVVRGDSAAYFCASSVGTAQETQYFGPGTRLLVL.

This clone is a singleton in its sample. The V call is TRBV14, the J call TRBJ2-3; no definite D call. The CDR3 runs 15 residues. Germline V gene sequence: CDR1 SGHDN, CDR2 FVKESK. Trimming removed 4 bases at V and 1 base at J, with 12 bases between. CDR3 nucleotide sequence: TGTGCCAGCAGCCTTCTCCTTGGCTGCACAGATACGCAGTATTTT. It yields the protein CASSLLLGCTDTQYF. Variable domain in full (rest from reference TRBV14 and TRBJ2-3): EAGVTQFPSHSVIEKGQTVTLRCDPISGHDNLYWYRRVMGKEIKFLLHFVKESKQDESGMPNNRFLAERTGGTYSTLKVQPAELEDSGVYFCASSLLLGCTDTQYFGPGTRLTVL.

The V call is TRBV11-2, the J call TRBJ2-2; 8 bases align to TRBD2. Trimming removed 1 base from V and 5 bases from J; junction bases left unmatched: 3. The CDR3 is made up of 15 amino acids. Germline V gives CDR1 SGHAT, CDR2 FQNNGV. This CDR3 is CASSLVGRGTGELFF. The CDR3 DNA reads TGTGCCAGCAGCTTAGTCGGGAGGGGGACCGGGGAGCTGTTTTTT.

The chain links TRBV5-4 to TRBJ2-2; 12 nucleotides line up with TRBD2. The CDR3 is 16 amino acids. V shed 1 base, J shed 8 bases, and the junction held 6 bases outside the gene matches. Germline V gene data show CDR1 as SGHNT and CDR2 as YYREEE (reference sequence). Here the CDR3 DNA reads TGTGCCAGCAGCTTGTCTAGCGGGAGGGCCGCGGGGGAGCTGTTTTTT. Its translation is CASSLSSGRAAGELFF.

The chain joins TRBV5-4 to TRBJ2-7, with D uncertain. The CDR3 runs 14 residues. CDR1 and CDR2 (germline): SGHNT, YYREEE (reference sequence). Trimming took off 1 base at V and 7 bases at J, with 15 bases between the two ends. The CDR3 DNA reads TGTGCCAGCAGCTTGCGAACGGGTGGTATAGAGCAGTACTTC. Translation: CASSLRTGGIEQYF.

J is TRBJ2-2 and V is TRBV5-1, with no clear D. The germline CDR1 and CDR2 sequences are SGHRS and YFSETQ. The CDR3 sequence is 15 residues long. V lost 1 base and J 5 bases, leaving 12 bases between the germline ends. The CDR3 DNA sequence: TGCGCCAGCAGCTTGCGTCGGTTCCCTACCGGGGAGCTGTTTTTT. Translation: CASSLRRFPTGELFF.

The J gene is TRBJ2-5, the V gene TRBV25-1, with TRBD2 matching 7 bases. Trimming took 10 bases from V and 3 from J; bases not matched to a gene: 2. This CDR3 contains 11 residues. Germline values: CDR1 MGHDK, CDR2 SYGVNS. The CDR3 protein is CATRGEETQYF. In nucleotides, the CDR3 is TGTGCCACCCGGGGGGAAGAGACCCAGTACTTC.

The genes are TRBV10-2 and TRBJ2-7; D may be TRBD1 (6 bases). With 7 bases removed from V and 3 bases from J, the gap between germline ends came to 16 bases. From germline, CDR1 is WSHSY and CDR2 SAAADI. This CDR3 spans 14 amino acids. CDR3 bases: TGCGCCAGCAATGAACAGGGAGTGTTCTACGAGCAGTACTTC. Its translation is CASNEQGVFYEQYF.

J is TRBJ1-2 and V is TRBV18; 10 bases map to TRBD1. Per the germline V gene, CDR1 is KGHSH and CDR2 is LQKENI. The V segment lost 3 bases and the J segment 7 bases; nucleotides outside the gene matches: 11. CDR3 length: 16 residues. The CDR3 DNA follows: TGTGCCAGCTCACCTTACCCCCGGGACAGGGGTGCTGGCTACACCTTC. Its translation is CASSPYPRDRGAGYTF.

This sequence joins TRBV18 and TRBJ2-3, with D perhaps matching TRBD2 (6 bases). The CDR3 length is 15 residues. V lost 4 bases and J lost 5, with 16 bases in between. The V gene's germline CDR1 is KGHSH and CDR2 LQKENI. CDR3 residues: CASSRTGLLIDTQYF. Here the CDR3 DNA reads TGTGCCAGCTCACGGACGGGACTCTTGATAGATACGCAGTATTTT.